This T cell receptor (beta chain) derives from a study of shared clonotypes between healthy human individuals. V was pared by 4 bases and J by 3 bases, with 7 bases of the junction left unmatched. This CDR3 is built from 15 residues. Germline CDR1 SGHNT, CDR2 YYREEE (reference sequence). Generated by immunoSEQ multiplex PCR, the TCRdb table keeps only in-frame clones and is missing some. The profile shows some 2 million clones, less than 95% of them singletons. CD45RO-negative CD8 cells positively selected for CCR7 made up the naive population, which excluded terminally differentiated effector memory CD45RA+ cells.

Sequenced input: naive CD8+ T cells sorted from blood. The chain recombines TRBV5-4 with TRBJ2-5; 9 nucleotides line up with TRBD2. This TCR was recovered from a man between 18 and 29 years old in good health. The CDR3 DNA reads TGTGCCAGCAGCAAGCGGGGGGCCATAGAAGAGACCCAGTACTTC. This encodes CASSKRGAIEETQYF. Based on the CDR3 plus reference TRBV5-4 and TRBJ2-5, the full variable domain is ETGVTQSPTHLIKTRGQQVTLRCSSQSGHNTVSWYQQALGQGPQFIFQYYREEENGRGNFPPRFSGLQFPNYSSELNVNALELDDSALYLCASSKRGAIEETQYFGPGTRLLVL.